These T cell receptor beta chains were read from a single sample in a study of T cell responses to AZD1222 COVID-19 vaccine. Clones were read by immunoSEQ multiplex PCR, and TCRdb kept only the in-frame ones, dropping some. The data contain around 100,000 clones, 92% of them singletons. The sample in question was peripheral blood, obtained on day 0 of AZD1222 vaccination. These receptors were collected from an adult in good health. The CDR3 runs from the conserved cysteine through the conserved F or W. A D gene is named only where the DNA matches it firmly. A clone size is listed for some rows: how often the clone was seen (once, few, many), or a class if it is expanded.

j_call	clone_size	v_call	d_call	cdr3_aa	cdr3_nt
TRBJ2-7	.	TRBV28	.	CASRTGSYEQYF	TGTGCCAGCAGGACGGGGTCCTACGAGCAGTACTTC
TRBJ2-5	once	TRBV20-1	.	CSARAVETQYF	TGCAGTGCTAGAGCGGTCGAGACCCAGTACTTC
TRBJ2-7	.	TRBV11-3	.	CASSLEGGHEQYF	TGTGCCAGCAGCTTAGAAGGGGGGCACGAGCAGTACTTC
TRBJ1-1	.	TRBV28	.	CASRRQTAFF	TGTGCCAGCAGACGCCAGACAGCTTTCTTT
TRBJ2-7	.	TRBV3-1/TRBV3-2	.	CASSQEDRSREQYF	TGTGCCAGCAGCCAAGAGGACAGATCTCGCGAGCAGTACTTC
TRBJ1-6	.	TRBV2	.	CASSRQDSPLHF	TGTGCCAGCAGCCGCCAAGATTCACCCCTCCACTTT
TRBJ2-1	.	TRBV6-4	TRBD2	CASSGLAVSSYNEQFF	TGTGCCAGCAGTGGACTAGCCGTGAGCTCCTACAATGAGCAGTTCTTC
TRBJ1-4	.	TRBV30	TRBD1	CAWCRTGGENEKLFF	TGTGCCTGGTGCAGGACAGGGGGCGAAAATGAAAAACTGTTTTTT
TRBJ1-2	.	TRBV28	.	CASSFEGLIGGYTF	TGTGCCAGCAGTTTTGAGGGTTTGATCGGGGGCTACACCTTC
TRBJ2-7	.	TRBV6-2/TRBV6-3	.	CASSDRTLPYEQYF	TGTGCCAGCAGCGACAGAACTCTTCCCTACGAGCAGTACTTC
TRBJ1-1	.	TRBV5-8	TRBD1	CASSRGQPKAFF	TGTGCCAGCAGCAGGGGACAGCCAAAGGCTTTCTTT
TRBJ1-5	once	TRBV28	.	CASSFSRQWNQPQHF	TGTGCCAGCAGTTTCTCAAGGCAATGGAATCAGCCCCAGCATTTT
TRBJ1-6	.	TRBV3-1/TRBV3-2	.	CASSQAKVGRVIVSPLHF	TGTGCCAGCAGCCAAGCAAAAGTAGGCAGGGTCATCGTTTCACCCCTCCACTTT
TRBJ1-5	.	TRBV15	.	CATSRDILANQPQHF	TGTGCCACCAGCAGAGATATACTAGCCAATCAGCCCCAGCATTTT
TRBJ2-7	.	TRBV6-4	.	CASSDSFLRTAYEQYF	TGTGCCAGCAGTGACTCCTTTTTGAGGACGGCCTACGAGCAGTACTTC
TRBJ2-2	.	TRBV11-2	.	CASSSEGGRTTGELFF	TGTGCCAGCAGCTCCGAGGGTGGCAGAACAACCGGGGAGCTGTTTTTT
TRBJ2-1	.	TRBV7-8	.	CASSLGGGQSHNEQFF	TGTGCCAGCAGCTTAGGGGGGGGCCAAAGCCACAATGAGCAGTTCTTC
TRBJ2-3	.	TRBV7-3	.	CASSFMGAASDTQYF	TGTGCCAGCAGCTTCATGGGGGCGGCGAGTGATACGCAGTATTTT